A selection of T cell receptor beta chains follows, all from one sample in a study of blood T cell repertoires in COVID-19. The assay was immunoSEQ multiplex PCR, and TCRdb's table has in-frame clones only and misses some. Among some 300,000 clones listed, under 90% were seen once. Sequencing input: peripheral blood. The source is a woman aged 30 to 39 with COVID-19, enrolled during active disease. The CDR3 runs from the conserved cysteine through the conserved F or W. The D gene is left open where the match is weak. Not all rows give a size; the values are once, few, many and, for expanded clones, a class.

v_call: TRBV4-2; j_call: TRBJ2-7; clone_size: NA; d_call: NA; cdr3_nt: TGTGCCAGCAGCCAAGTAGGGGGGGCCTACGAGCAGTACTTC; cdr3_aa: CASSQVGGAYEQYF
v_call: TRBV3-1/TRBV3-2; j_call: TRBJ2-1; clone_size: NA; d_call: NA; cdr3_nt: TGTGCCAGCAGCTCTCTCTCCTACAATGAGCAGTTCTTC; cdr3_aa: CASSSLSYNEQFF
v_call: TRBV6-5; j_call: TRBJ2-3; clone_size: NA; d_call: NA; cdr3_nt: TGTGCCAGCAGTTACCTCGGACACGGAGGGACAGATACGCAGTATTTT; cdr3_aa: CASSYLGHGGTDTQYF
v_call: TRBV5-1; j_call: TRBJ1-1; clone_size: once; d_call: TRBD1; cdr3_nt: TGCGCCAGCTCCACGGGACAGGTGAACACTGAAGCTTTCTTT; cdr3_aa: CASSTGQVNTEAFF
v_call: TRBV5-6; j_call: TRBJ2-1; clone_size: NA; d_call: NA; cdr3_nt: TGTGCCAGCACCCGAGGGGGGGGACTATACAATGAGCAGTTCTTC; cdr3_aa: CASTRGGGLYNEQFF
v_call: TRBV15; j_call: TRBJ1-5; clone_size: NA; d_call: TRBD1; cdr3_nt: TGTGCCACCAGCAGATCGGGGACAGCGAATCAGCCCCAGCATTTT; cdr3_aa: CATSRSGTANQPQHF
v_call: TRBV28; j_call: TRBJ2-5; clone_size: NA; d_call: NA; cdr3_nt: TGTGCCAGCAGAGGCGGAGAGACCCAGTACTTC; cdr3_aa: CASRGGETQYF
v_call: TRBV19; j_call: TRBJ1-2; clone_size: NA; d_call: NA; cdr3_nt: TGTGCCAGTAGCCCGGCAGGAGGCGGAGGTGGCTACACCTTC; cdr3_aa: CASSPAGGGGGYTF
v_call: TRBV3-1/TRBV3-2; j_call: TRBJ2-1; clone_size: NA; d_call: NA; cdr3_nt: TGTGCCAGCAGCCAGGGGCCAGGGTCCTACAATGAGCAGTTCTTC; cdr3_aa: CASSQGPGSYNEQFF
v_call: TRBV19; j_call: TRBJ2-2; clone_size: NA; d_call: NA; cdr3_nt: TGTGCCAGTAGTATAGGGGGCCTCCGTCAGGGGTTTGGCACCGGGGAGCTGTTTTTT; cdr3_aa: CASSIGGLRQGFGTGELFF
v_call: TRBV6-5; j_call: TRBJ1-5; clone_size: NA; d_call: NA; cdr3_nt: TGTGCCAGCAGCACAACGGGGGGGGGCCAGCCCCAGCATTTT; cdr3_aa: CASSTTGGGQPQHF
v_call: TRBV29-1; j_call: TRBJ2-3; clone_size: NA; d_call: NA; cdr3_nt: TGCAGCGTTGAAAGTAGATCCGCGCAGTATTTT; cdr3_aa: CSVESRSAQYF
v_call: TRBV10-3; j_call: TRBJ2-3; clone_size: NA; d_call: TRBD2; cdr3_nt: TGTGCCATCAGCTCTCGGGGGGGCAGCACAGATACGCAGTATTTT; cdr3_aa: CAISSRGGSTDTQYF
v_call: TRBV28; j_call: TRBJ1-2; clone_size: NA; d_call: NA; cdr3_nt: TGTGCCAGCAGTTTTGTAGGGGCCACTGGTAACAACTATGGCTACACCTTC; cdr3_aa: CASSFVGATGNNYGYTF
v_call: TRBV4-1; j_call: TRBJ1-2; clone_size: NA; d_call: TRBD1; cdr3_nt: TGCGCCAGCAGCCTAAAACAGGGGGCCGGCCGGTATGGCTACACCTTC; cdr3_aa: CASSLKQGAGRYGYTF
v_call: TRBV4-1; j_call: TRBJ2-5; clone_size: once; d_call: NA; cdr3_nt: TGCGCCAGCAGCCAGCCCAAAAGGGGTGGTGCGGAGACCCAGTACTTC; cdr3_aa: CASSQPKRGGAETQYF
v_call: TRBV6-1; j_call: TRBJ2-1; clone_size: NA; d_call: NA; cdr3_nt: TGTGCCAGCAGTGAAGGTTTGGCAGGGTACAATGAGCAGTTCTTC; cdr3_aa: CASSEGLAGYNEQFF
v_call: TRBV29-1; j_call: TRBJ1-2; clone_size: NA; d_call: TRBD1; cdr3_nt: TGCAGCGCCTCCGGGACAGGGGGTGAACTCTATGGCTACACCTTC; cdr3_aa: CSASGTGGELYGYTF
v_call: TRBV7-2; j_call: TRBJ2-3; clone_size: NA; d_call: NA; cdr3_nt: TGTGCCAGCAGCTTATCACTAAGGAGCCCTAGCACAGATACGCAGTATTTT; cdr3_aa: CASSLSLRSPSTDTQYF
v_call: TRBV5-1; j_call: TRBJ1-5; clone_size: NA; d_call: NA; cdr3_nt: TGCGCCCGCAGCTTGGGGGGGGGCAATCAGCCCCAGCATTTT; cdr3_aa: CARSLGGGNQPQHF
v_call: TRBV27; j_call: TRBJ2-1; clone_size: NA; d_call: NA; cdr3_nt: TGTGCCAGCAGTTTTTCAGCGGAGCTACTCGATGAGCAGTTCTTC; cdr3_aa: CASSFSAELLDEQFF
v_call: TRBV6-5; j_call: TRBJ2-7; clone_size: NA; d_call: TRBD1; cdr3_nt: TGTGCCAGCAGCCGACAGGGTACGGGCTACGAGCAGTACTTC; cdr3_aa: CASSRQGTGYEQYF
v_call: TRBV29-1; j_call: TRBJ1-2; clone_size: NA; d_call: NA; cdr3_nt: TGCAGCGTCTCGGGGGGCCCGAACTATGGCTACACCTTC; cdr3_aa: CSVSGGPNYGYTF
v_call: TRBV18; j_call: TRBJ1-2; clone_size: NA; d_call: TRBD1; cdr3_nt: TGTGCCAGCTCCCAACGGACAGGCCATGGGGATGGGGGCTACACCTTC; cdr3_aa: CASSQRTGHGDGGYTF
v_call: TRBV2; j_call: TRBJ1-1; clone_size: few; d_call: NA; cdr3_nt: TGTGCCAGCAGTGAACCTTTGGGACAGAACACTGAAGCTTTCTTT; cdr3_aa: CASSEPLGQNTEAFF
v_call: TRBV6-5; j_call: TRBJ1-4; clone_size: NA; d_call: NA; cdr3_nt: TGTGCCAGCAGCCGACTCGGGGTGGGCGAAAAACTGTTTTTT; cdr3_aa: CASSRLGVGEKLFF
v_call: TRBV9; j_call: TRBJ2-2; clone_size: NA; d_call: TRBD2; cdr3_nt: TGTGCCAGCAGCTTCAGCGGGGGGGCATACACCGGGGAGCTGTTTTTT; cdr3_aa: CASSFSGGAYTGELFF
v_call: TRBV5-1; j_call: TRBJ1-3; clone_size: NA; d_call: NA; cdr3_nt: TGCGCCAGCAGCTTGATCGGGGAGGAAAACACCATATATTTT; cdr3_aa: CASSLIGEENTIYF
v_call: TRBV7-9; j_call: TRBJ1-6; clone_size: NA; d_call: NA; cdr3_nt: TGTGCCAGCAGCCACTATAATTCACCCCTCCACTTT; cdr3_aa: CASSHYNSPLHF
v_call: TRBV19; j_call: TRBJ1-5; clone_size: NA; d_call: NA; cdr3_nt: TGTGCCAGTAGTAGCCAGGGCGGCAATCAGCCCCAGCATTTT; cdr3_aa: CASSSQGGNQPQHF
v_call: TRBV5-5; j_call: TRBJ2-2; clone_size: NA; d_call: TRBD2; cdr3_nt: TGTGCCAGCAGCTTGGATCCTAGCGGGGTGAGCACCGGGGAGCTGTTTTTT; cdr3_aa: CASSLDPSGVSTGELFF
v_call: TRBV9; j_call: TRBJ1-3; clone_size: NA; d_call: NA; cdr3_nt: TGTGCCAGCAGCACGGACACTTTGGACACCATATATTTT; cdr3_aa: CASSTDTLDTIYF
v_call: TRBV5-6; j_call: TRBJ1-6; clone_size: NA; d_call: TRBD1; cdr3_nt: TGTGCCAGCAGCAGGGACAGGGGTGGGGATTCACCCCTCCACTTT; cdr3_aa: CASSRDRGGDSPLHF
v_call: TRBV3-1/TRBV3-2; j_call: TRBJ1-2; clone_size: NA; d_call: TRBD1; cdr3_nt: TGTGCCAGCAGCTCAAGACAGGGAAACTATGGCTACACCTTC; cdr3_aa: CASSSRQGNYGYTF
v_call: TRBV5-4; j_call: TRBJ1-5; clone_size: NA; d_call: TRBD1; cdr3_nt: TGTGCCAGCAGCCGGGACAGCTCTGATCAGCCCCAGCATTTT; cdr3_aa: CASSRDSSDQPQHF
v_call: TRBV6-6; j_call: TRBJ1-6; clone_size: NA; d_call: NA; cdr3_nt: TGTGCCAGCGCTGGAGGGGTTCTTAATTCACCCCTCCACTTT; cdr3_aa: CASAGGVLNSPLHF
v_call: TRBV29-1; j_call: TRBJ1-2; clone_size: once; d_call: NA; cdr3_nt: TGCAGCGTTGACGAGACAGTCTATGGCTACACCTTC; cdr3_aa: CSVDETVYGYTF
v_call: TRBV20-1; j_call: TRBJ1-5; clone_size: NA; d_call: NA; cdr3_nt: TGCAGTGCTGGCAGCGTTCAGCCCCAGCATTTT; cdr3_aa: CSAGSVQPQHF
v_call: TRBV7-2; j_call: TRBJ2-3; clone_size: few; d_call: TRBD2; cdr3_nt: TGTGCCAGCAGCGGGACTAGCGGGTGGACAGATACGCAGTATTTT; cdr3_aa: CASSGTSGWTDTQYF
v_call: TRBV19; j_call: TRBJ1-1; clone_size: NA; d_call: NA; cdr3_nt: TGTGCCAGTACCGGCGGGGAATCTGAAGCTTTCTTT; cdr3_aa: CASTGGESEAFF